Listed here are 18 T cell receptor beta chains from one sample, sequenced in a study of spatial heterogeneity in lung cancer. Broader study findings: Tumor mutation count correlated with how many alpha and beta TCRs expanded intratumorally.

Time point described: sample taken at primary tumor resection. TCRdb recomputed calls from the 5' RACE reads with MiXCR, one row per CDR3 protein. Here the sample spans about 18,000 distinct CDR3 sequences, more than 9% being singletons. Their antigens are not known. The source was lung tumor tissue, collected at surgery. These receptors originate from a female donor with early-stage non-small cell lung cancer.

This clonotype has a handful of counts. Found in a library prepared for alpha chains, this beta chain is an off-target read, and its abundance has little meaning. CDR3 DNA: TGTGCCACCAGCATTGACAGGGGCCTCGACGAGCAGTTCTTC. This encodes CATSIDRGLDEQFF. This chain uses TRBV15 with TRBJ2-1, with 8 positions matching TRBD1. The CDR3 loop spans 14 amino acids. CDR1 and CDR2 from the germline V gene are LNHNV and YYDKDF (reference sequence). V lost 4 bases to trimming and J lost 10 bases; unmatched junction nucleotides: 9.

This clonotype was recorded a few times. For a library built for alpha chains, this beta chain is a stray read; little rests on its size. The gene calls are TRBV5-6 and TRBJ1-6; TRBD1 might be the D (6 bases). V was clipped by 3 bases and J by 7 bases, with 11 bases between them. Germline CDR1 SGHDT, CDR2 YYEEEE. The CDR3 has 14 residues. CDR3 amino acids: CASSSNGTNSPLHF. The DNA for the CDR3 is TGTGCCAGCAGCTCCAACGGGACAAATTCACCCCTCCACTTT.

A few counts support this clonotype. This beta chain came through as a stray read in a library set up for alpha chains, and its size says little. The V gene is TRBV27, the J gene TRBJ2-5; D is unclear. CDR3 size: 14 residues. Trimming stripped 5 bases from V and 4 bases from J, with 14 bases between. CDR1 and CDR2 (germline): MNHEY, SMNVEV (reference sequence). CDR3 sequence: CASSGLGFGETQYF. DNA for the CDR3: TGTGCCAGCAGTGGCCTAGGTTTTGGAGAGACCCAGTACTTC.

Details on this clonotype: This beta chain was picked up by a library intended for alpha chains and is off target, so its count carries little meaning. The chain employs TRBV9 and TRBJ1-2; D gene uncertain. Germline CDR1 reads SGDLS; CDR2 reads YYNGEE. Trimming pared 3 bases from V and 10 bases from J, leaving 10 bases between. This CDR3 comprises 11 residues. The CDR3 spells CASSGSADYTF. CDR3 coding DNA: TGTGCCAGCAGCGGTTCGGCGGACTACACCTTC.

Comment on this clonotype: The library was designed around alpha chains, so this beta chain is a stray read whose abundance carries little weight. J is TRBJ2-7 and V is TRBV19, with D unresolved. The CDR3 contains 14 residues. V shed 7 bases and J shed 6 bases, with 19 bases lying between them. Germline V CDR1 and CDR2: LNHDA, SQIVND (reference sequence). CDR3 loop: CASTSDGQTLEQYF. The CDR3 region has the DNA TGTGCCAGTACCTCGGACGGTCAGACTCTCGAGCAGTACTTC. The whole variable domain, remainder taken from reference TRBV19 and TRBJ2-7, is DGGITQSPKYLFRKEGQNVTLSCEQNLNHDAMYWYRQDPGQGLRLIYYSQIVNDFQKGDIAEGYSVSREKKESFPLTVTSAQKNPTAFYLCASTSDGQTLEQYFGPGTRLTVT.

Remarks on this clonotype: A read error may produce the germline difference seen at one junction end. This beta chain came through as a stray read in a library set up for alpha chains, and its size says little. V usage is TRBV5-6 and J usage is TRBJ1-1; D unresolved. Germline V gene sequence: CDR1 SGHDT, CDR2 YYEEEE. The CDR3 totals 13 residues. CDR3 sequence: CANSKTKGTEAFF. DNA for the CDR3: TGTGCCAACAGCAAGACAAAAGGGACTGAAGCTTTCTTT.

A remark on this clonotype: In a library made to pick up alpha chains, this beta chain is a stray read with a size that means little. The CDR3 spells CSARRREAFGPEAFF. For the CDR3, the DNA is TGCAGTGCTAGAAGGAGGGAGGCTTTCGGCCCTGAAGCTTTCTTT. The V gene is TRBV20-1, the J gene TRBJ1-1; no clear D. The V gene lost 2 bases and the J gene lost 6 bases, with 19 bases spanning the gap. CDR3 length: 15 residues. Germline V gives CDR1 DFQATT, CDR2 SNEGSKA (reference sequence).

This clonotype was seen many times. Being off target in a library aimed at alpha chains, this beta chain has a size of little meaning. The V and J genes are TRBV5-1 and TRBJ2-2, with 10 bases identical to TRBD2. The V segment lost 3 bases and the J segment 3 bases; nucleotides outside the gene matches: 5. The CDR3 covers 16 residues. Looked up from germline, CDR1 is SGHRS and CDR2 is YFSETQ. CDR3 sequence reads: CASSWAGTSDTGELFF. The CDR3 nucleotides read TGCGCCAGCAGCTGGGCCGGGACTAGCGACACCGGGGAGCTGTTTTTT.

In this sample, this clonotype turned up many times. A library made for alpha chains picked up this beta chain off target, so its size means little. The chain combines TRBV12-3 or TRBV12-4 with TRBJ1-1; D is ambiguous. The CDR3 has 14 amino acids. V dropped 5 bases and J dropped 4 bases, with 14 bases sitting between them. Here the CDR3 reads CASSPLRGSTEAFF. The CDR3 bases are TGTGCCAGCAGTCCCCTCCGAGGCAGCACTGAAGCTTTCTTT.

This clonotype was recorded many times. Being off target in a library aimed at alpha chains, this beta chain has a size of little meaning. The V call is TRBV24-1, the J call TRBJ1-1, with unresolved D. The V gene lost 7 bases and the J gene lost 3 bases, with 14 bases spanning the gap. Germline loops: CDR1 KGHDR, CDR2 SFDVKD. This CDR3 contains 14 residues. CDR3: CATSPSGRYTEAFF. The CDR3 nucleotides read TGTGCCACCAGCCCATCGGGCAGATACACTGAAGCTTTCTTT.

About this clonotype itself: Within a library made for alpha chains, this beta chain is off target, and its count is uninformative. The rearrangement joins TRBV24-1 to TRBJ1-2; D call uncertain. The CDR3 is 14 residues long. With 4 bases removed from V and 0 bases from J, the gap between germline ends came to 8 bases. In germline, CDR1 is KGHDR, CDR2 SFDVKD. This chain's CDR3 is CATSETGANYGYTF. As DNA, the CDR3 is TGTGCCACCAGTGAAACGGGAGCTAACTATGGCTACACCTTC.

As regards this clonotype: Because the library targeted alpha chains, this beta chain is an off-target read whose size means little. The chain has TRBV7-2 and TRBJ1-1; weak D call: TRBD1 (5 bases). There are 13 residues in the CDR3. Trimming left V 5 bases short and J 3 bases short, with 10 bases between. CDR1 is SGHTA and CDR2 is FQGNSA in the germline V gene. In DNA form, the CDR3 reads TGTGCCAGCAGCCCAGTAGGGGACACTGAAGCTTTCTTT. Protein sequence: CASSPVGDTEAFF.

This clonotype was seen a few times. For a library built for alpha chains, this beta chain is a stray read; little rests on its size. The rearrangement uses TRBV5-1 and TRBJ1-2; 9 bases line up with TRBD1. The CDR3 is 14 amino acids. The germline V gene encodes CDR1 SGHRS and CDR2 YFSETQ. V gave up 3 bases and J gave up 3 bases; unmatched junction bases: 3. CDR3 protein: CASSSTGGDYGYTF. The CDR3 region has the DNA TGCGCCAGCAGCTCTACAGGGGGCGACTATGGCTACACCTTC. Full variable domain (missing parts from reference TRBV5-1 and TRBJ1-2): KAGVTQTPRYLIKTRGQQVTLSCSPISGHRSVSWYQQTPGQGLQFLFEYFSETQRNKGNFPGRFSGRQFSNSRSEMNVSTLELGDSALYLCASSSTGGDYGYTFGSGTRLTVV.

By share, this clonotype counts as medium-sized. Because this beta chain is a stray read in a library intended to capture alpha chains, its abundance should not be given much weight. CDR3 sequence reads: CAMNSPGIGPGTEAFF. CDR3 DNA sequence: TGTGCCATGAACTCTCCAGGTATCGGGCCCGGCACTGAAGCTTTCTTT. The gene calls are TRBV10-3 and TRBJ1-1; unclear D gene. CDR1 is ENHRY, CDR2 SYGVKD, per germline. Trimming cost V 9 bases and J 4 bases, with 24 bases left between them. The CDR3 runs 16 residues.

A remark on this clonotype: The size of this beta chain means little, since it is a stray read in a library made for alpha chains. This chain connects TRBV3-1 to TRBJ1-5; D uncertain. Trimming removed 6 bases from V and 6 bases from J, with 15 bases in between. This CDR3 comprises 14 residues. Looked up from germline, CDR1 is LGHDT and CDR2 is YNNKEL (reference sequence). Written as DNA, the CDR3 is TGTGCCAGCAGAAACGGGAACGGCGGTCAGCCCCAGCATTTT. As protein: CASRNGNGGQPQHF. The variable domain in full, completed from reference TRBV3-1 and TRBJ1-5, reads DTAVSQTPKYLVTQMGNDKSIKCEQNLGHDTMYWYKQDSKKFLKIMFSYNNKELIINETVPNRFSPKSPDKAHLNLHINSLELGDSAVYFCASRNGNGGQPQHFGDGTRLSIL.

This clonotype was seen many times. This beta chain represents an off-target read in a library built for alpha chains; its size is of limited meaning. The chain links TRBV7-6 to TRBJ1-5; D perhaps matches TRBD1 (5 bases). From germline, CDR1 is SGHVS and CDR2 FNYEAQ. Trimming left V 5 bases short and J 4 bases short, with 15 bases between. This CDR3 spans 15 amino acids. The CDR3 loop is CASSQGSAGNQPQHF. The CDR3 region has the DNA TGTGCCAGCAGCCAAGGGTCCGCAGGGAATCAGCCCCAGCATTTT.

As concerns this clonotype: The conserved closing phenylalanine or tryptophan is absent in this CDR3, likely reflecting a read error. Being off target in a library aimed at alpha chains, this beta chain has a size of little meaning. The V call is TRBV5-1, the J call TRBJ2-5; no definite D call. V lost 4 bases, J lost 0 bases, and 19 bases lay in between. Germline assignment: CDR1 SGHRS and CDR2 YFSETQ. The CDR3 totals 17 residues. The CDR3 loop is CASSPLLLTVYQETQYL. The CDR3 DNA sequence: TGCGCCAGCAGCCCCCTTCTCCTCACCGTGTACCAAGAGACCCAGTACCTC.

This clonotype qualifies as medium-sized. Because the library targeted alpha chains, this beta chain is an off-target read whose size means little. V usage is TRBV27 and J usage is TRBJ2-7; D is possibly TRBD1 (6 bases). The V gene's germline CDR1 is MNHEY and CDR2 SMNVEV (reference sequence). The CDR3 is 14 amino acids. Trimming pared 2 bases from V and 6 bases from J, leaving 14 bases between. The CDR3: CASSLQGPRGEQYF. The CDR3 DNA follows: TGTGCCAGCAGTTTACAGGGGCCTCGGGGCGAGCAGTACTTC.